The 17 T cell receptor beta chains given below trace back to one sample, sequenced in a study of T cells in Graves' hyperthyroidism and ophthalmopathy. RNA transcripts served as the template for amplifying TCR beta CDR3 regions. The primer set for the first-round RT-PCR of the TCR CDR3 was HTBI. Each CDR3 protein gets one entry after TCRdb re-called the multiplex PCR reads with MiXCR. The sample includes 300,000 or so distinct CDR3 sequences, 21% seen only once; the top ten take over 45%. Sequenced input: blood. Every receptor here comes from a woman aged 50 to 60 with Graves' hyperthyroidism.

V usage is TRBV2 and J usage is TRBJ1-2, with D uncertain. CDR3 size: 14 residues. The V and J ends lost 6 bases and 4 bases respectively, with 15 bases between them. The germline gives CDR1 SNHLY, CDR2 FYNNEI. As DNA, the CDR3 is TGTGCCAGCAGGAGGGAGGAGGGAAGCTATGGCTACACCTTC. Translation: CASRREEGSYGYTF.

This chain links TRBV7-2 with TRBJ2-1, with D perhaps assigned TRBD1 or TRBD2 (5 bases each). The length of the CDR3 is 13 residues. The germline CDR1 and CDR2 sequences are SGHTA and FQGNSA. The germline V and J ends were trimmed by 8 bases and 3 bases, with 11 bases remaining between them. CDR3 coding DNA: TGTGCCAGCCAGGGTGGGGGCTACAATGAGCAGTTCTTC. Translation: CASQGGGYNEQFF.

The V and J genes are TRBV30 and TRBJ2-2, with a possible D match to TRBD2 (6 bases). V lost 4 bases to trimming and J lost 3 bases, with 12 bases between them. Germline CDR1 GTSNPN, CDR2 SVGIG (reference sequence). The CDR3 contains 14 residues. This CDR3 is CAWNPGLHTGELFF. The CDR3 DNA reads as TGTGCCTGGAACCCGGGACTCCACACCGGGGAGCTGTTTTTT.

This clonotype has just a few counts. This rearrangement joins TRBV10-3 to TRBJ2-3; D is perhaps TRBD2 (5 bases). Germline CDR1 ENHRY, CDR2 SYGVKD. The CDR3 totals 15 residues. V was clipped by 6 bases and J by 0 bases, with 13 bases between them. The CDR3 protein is CAIRLTRGSTDTQYF. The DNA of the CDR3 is TGTGCCATCAGGCTGACCCGCGGGAGCACAGATACGCAGTATTTT.

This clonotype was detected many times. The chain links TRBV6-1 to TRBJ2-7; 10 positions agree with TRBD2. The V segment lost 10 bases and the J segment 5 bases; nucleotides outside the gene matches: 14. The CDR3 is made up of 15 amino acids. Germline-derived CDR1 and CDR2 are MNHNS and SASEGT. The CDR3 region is CATKPGGLASHEQYF. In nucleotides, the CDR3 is TGTGCCACTAAACCCGGGGGACTAGCGTCACACGAGCAGTACTTC.

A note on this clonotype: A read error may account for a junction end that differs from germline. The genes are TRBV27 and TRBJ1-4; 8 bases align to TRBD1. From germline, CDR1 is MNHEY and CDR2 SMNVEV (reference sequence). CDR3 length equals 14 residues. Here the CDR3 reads CASSTGQGREKLLF. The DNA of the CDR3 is TGTGCCAGCAGCACTGGACAGGGACGCGAAAAACTGCTTTTT.

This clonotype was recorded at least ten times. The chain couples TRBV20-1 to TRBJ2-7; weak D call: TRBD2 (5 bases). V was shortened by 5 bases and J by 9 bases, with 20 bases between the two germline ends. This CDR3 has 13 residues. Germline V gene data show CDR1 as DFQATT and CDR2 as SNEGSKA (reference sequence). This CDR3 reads CSAPYGLGSLQYF. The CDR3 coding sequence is TGCAGTGCTCCCTATGGACTCGGTAGCTTGCAGTACTTC.

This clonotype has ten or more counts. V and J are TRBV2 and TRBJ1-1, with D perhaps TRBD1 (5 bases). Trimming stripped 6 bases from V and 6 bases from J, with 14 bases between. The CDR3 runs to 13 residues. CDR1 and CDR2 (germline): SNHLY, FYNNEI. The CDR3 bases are TGTGCCAGCAGGTACGGGGGGATGGCTGAAGCTTTCTTT. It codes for CASRYGGMAEAFF.

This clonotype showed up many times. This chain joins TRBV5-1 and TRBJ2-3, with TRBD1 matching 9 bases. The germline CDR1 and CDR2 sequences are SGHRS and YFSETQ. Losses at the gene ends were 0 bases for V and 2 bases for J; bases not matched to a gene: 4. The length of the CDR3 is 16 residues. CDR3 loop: CASSLEGTGTTDTQYF. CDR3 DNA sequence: TGCGCCAGCAGCTTGGAGGGGACAGGGACCACAGATACGCAGTATTTT.

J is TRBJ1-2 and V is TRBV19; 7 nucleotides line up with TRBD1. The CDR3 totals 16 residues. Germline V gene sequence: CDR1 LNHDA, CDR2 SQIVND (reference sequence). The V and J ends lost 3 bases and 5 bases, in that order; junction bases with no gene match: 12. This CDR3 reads CASSIPGQQTFYGYTF. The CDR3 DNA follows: TGTGCCAGTAGTATTCCGGGACAGCAAACCTTTTATGGCTACACCTTC.

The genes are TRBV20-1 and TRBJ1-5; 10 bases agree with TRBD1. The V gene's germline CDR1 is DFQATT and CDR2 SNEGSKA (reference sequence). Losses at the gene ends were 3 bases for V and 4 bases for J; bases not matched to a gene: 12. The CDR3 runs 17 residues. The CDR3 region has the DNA TGCAGTGCTAGTGTGACCGGGACAGGGGTTCTAAATCAGCCCCAGCATTTT. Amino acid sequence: CSASVTGTGVLNQPQHF.

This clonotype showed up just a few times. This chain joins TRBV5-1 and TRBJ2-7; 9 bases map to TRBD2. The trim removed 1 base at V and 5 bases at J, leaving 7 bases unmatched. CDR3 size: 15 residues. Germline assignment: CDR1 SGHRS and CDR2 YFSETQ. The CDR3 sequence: CASSLSAGGPHEQYF. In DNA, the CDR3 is TGCGCCAGCAGCTTGAGTGCGGGAGGGCCCCACGAGCAGTACTTC.

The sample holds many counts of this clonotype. This chain's CDR3 is CASRPPGTQYTGELFF. The CDR3 bases are TGTGCCAGCAGACCCCCCGGGACCCAATACACCGGGGAGCTGTTTTTT. The chain links TRBV28 to TRBJ2-2; TRBD1 or TRBD2 may be the D gene (5 bases each). Trimming took 6 bases from V and 3 from J, leaving 17 bases between them. CDR3 length: 16 amino acids. Germline loops: CDR1 MDHEN, CDR2 SYDVKM.

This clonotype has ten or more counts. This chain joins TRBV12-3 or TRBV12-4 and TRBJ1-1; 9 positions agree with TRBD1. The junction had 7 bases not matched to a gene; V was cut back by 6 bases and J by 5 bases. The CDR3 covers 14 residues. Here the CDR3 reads CASSATGGVTEAFF. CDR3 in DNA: TGTGCCAGCAGCGCGACAGGGGGTGTAACTGAAGCTTTCTTT.

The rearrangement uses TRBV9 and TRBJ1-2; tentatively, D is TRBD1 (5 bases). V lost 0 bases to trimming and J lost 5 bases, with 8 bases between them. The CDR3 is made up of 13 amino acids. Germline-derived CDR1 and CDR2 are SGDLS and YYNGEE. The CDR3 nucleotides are TGTGCCAGCAGCGTAGTGGAGGGGTATGGCTACACCTTC. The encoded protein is CASSVVEGYGYTF.

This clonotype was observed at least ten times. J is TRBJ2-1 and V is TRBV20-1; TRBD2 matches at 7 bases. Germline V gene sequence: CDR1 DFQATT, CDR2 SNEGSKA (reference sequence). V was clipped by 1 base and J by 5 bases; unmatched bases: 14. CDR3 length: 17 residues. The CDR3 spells CSARVHLSGSYNNEQFF. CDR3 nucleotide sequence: TGCAGTGCTAGAGTTCATCTTAGCGGGTCATACAACAATGAGCAGTTCTTC.

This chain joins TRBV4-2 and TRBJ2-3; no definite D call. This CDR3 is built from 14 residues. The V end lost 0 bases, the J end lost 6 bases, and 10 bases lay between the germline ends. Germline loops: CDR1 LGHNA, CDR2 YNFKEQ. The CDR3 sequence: CASSQDSKVDTQYF. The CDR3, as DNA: TGTGCCAGCAGCCAAGATTCGAAGGTGGATACGCAGTATTTT.